These 15 T cell receptor beta chains were all obtained from the same sample, sequenced in a study of identical twins. TCRdb redid the calling of the 5' RACE reads with MiXCR, one entry per CDR3 protein. The top ten clones hold less than 15% of a sample with about 790,000 distinct CDR3 sequences, roughly 18% of them seen once. In addition, the sample was reused for a study of T cells expressing NK-cell markers.

Material: PBMCs. The receptors shown here come from a woman between 18 and 30 years old in good health.

The rearrangement uses TRBV29-1 and TRBJ2-3; tentative D call: TRBD2 (5 bases). V gave up 4 bases and J gave up 5 bases, with 13 bases separating them. The CDR3 extends over 13 amino acids. The germline CDR1 and CDR2 sequences are SQVTM and ANQGSEA. In DNA, the CDR3 is TGCAGCGTTGGTGGAGGCCGGGGAGATACGCAGTATTTT. Its translation: CSVGGGRGDTQYF.

This clonotype has more than one count but fewer than ten. The V call is TRBV2, the J call TRBJ2-1, with TRBD2 matching over 15 bases. Per germline, CDR1 SNHLY and CDR2 FYNNEI. The CDR3 runs to 16 residues. Germline trimming cut 6 bases from V and 9 bases from J; bases unmatched to any gene: 9. CDR3 loop: CASSPGLAGGRVEQFF. The DNA of the CDR3 is TGTGCCAGCAGCCCTGGACTAGCGGGGGGGCGTGTTGAGCAGTTCTTC.

This clonotype was recorded many times. This chain uses TRBV7-9 with TRBJ2-7; possibly TRBD2 for D (5 bases). CDR3 length: 13 residues. V was shortened by 3 bases and J by 6 bases, with 12 bases between the two germline ends. Germline V lookup: CDR1 SEHNR, CDR2 FQNEAQ (reference sequence). The CDR3 protein is CASSFGGRAEQYF. In DNA form, the CDR3 reads TGTGCCAGCAGCTTTGGAGGAAGGGCCGAGCAGTACTTC. The variable domain in full, with the rest retrieved from reference TRBV7-9 and TRBJ2-7, is DTGVSQNPRHKITKRGQNVTFRCDPISEHNRLYWYRQTLGQGPEFLTYFQNEAQLEKSRLLSDRFSAERPKGSFSTLEIQRTEQGDSAMYLCASSFGGRAEQYFGPGTRLTVT.

This clonotype turned up a few times. This chain connects TRBV10-2 to TRBJ2-1; 8 nucleotides agree with TRBD2. The germline CDR1 and CDR2 sequences are WSHSY and SAAADI. V lost 10 bases and J lost 1; bases outside the gene matches: 9. The CDR3 is made up of 15 amino acids. The CDR3 spells CATKATSGSYNEQFF. The CDR3, as DNA: TGCGCCACCAAAGCTACTAGCGGATCCTACAATGAGCAGTTCTTC.

The chain employs TRBV18 and TRBJ2-6; D is unresolved. Germline V gene data show CDR1 as KGHSH and CDR2 as LQKENI. V dropped 2 bases and J dropped 0 bases, with 5 bases sitting between them. This CDR3 has 15 amino acids. Here the CDR3 DNA reads TGTGCCAGCTCACCAGATCTCTCTGGGGCCAACGTCCTGACTTTC. As protein: CASSPDLSGANVLTF.

This clonotype was counted many times. The chain joins TRBV5-1 to TRBJ2-6; TRBD1 might be the D (5 bases). The CDR3 length is 18 residues. Germline loops: CDR1 SGHRS, CDR2 YFSETQ. V lost 7 bases to trimming and J lost 0 bases, with 20 bases between them. For the CDR3, the DNA is TGCGCCAGCGGAAGAAAACAGGCTACCAGCTCTGGGGCCAACGTCCTGACTTTC. It translates to CASGRKQATSSGANVLTF.

The chain combines TRBV3-1 with TRBJ2-7; 10 bases fit TRBD1. Per the germline V gene, CDR1 is LGHDT and CDR2 is YNNKEL (reference sequence). After removal of 0 bases from V and 3 bases from J, the junction contained 8 bases not matched to a gene. The CDR3 has 17 amino acids. In DNA, the CDR3 is TGTGCCAGCAGCCAAGATCTCTCCGGGACAGGGGACTACGAGCAGTACTTC. Protein product: CASSQDLSGTGDYEQYF.

The chain uses TRBV29-1 and TRBJ2-5, with 8 bases fitting TRBD2. Losses at the gene ends were 7 bases for V and 2 bases for J; bases not matched to a gene: 6. Germline CDR1 reads SQVTM; CDR2 reads ANQGSEA. The CDR3 length is 13 residues. The DNA of the CDR3 is TGCAGCGGGGTTACTAGCGGACAAGAGACCCAGTACTTC. Translated, it gives CSGVTSGQETQYF.

The CDR3 here is CASTHGDSNQPQHF. The CDR3 DNA sequence: TGTGCCAGCACTCATGGGGATAGCAATCAGCCCCAGCATTTT. The V and J genes are TRBV7-2 and TRBJ1-5, with D hard to call. The germline gives CDR1 SGHTA, CDR2 FQGNSA. This CDR3 is 14 amino acids long. Trimming removed 7 bases from V and 0 bases from J, with 10 bases in between.

This chain connects TRBV5-5 to TRBJ1-1; possibly TRBD1 for D (5 bases). V was shortened by 2 bases and J by 3 bases, with 11 bases between the two germline ends. CDR1 SGHKS and CDR2 YYEKEE come from the germline V gene (reference sequence). The CDR3 runs to 14 residues. Here the CDR3 reads CASSFKRGYTEAFF. The CDR3 bases are TGTGCCAGCAGCTTCAAACGGGGCTACACTGAAGCTTTCTTT.

This clonotype was detected a few times. The J gene is TRBJ2-1, the V gene TRBV7-8; 8 bases match TRBD2. Germline V gene data show CDR1 as SGHVS and CDR2 as FQNEAQ. The CDR3 covers 19 residues. Trimming removed 2 bases from V and 2 bases from J; junction bases left unmatched: 14. Here the CDR3 DNA reads TGTGCCAGCAGCTTAAGGGTTGGGAGCGGGAGTAGCCCCTACAATGAGCAGTTCTTC. Translated, it gives CASSLRVGSGSSPYNEQFF.

The rearrangement links TRBV6-2 or TRBV6-3 to TRBJ2-7; D ambiguous. This CDR3 comprises 14 residues. Trimming removed 3 bases from V and 3 bases from J, with 12 bases in between. CDR1 and CDR2 from the germline V gene are MNHEY and SVGEGT. The CDR3 DNA reads as TGTGCCAGCAGTTATAGGGATTCTTACTACGAGCAGTACTTC. Residues: CASSYRDSYYEQYF.

CDR3 sequence (DNA): TGTGCCTGGAGTGTCACCGAGCAGTACTTC. This translates into CAWSVTEQYF. The chain carries TRBV30 and TRBJ2-7; D is unresolved. The CDR3 spans 10 residues. Per germline, CDR1 GTSNPN and CDR2 SVGIG (reference sequence). V was cut by 0 bases and J by 6 bases, with 3 bases left in between.

This clonotype was counted a few times. This chain connects TRBV7-6 to TRBJ2-5; D unresolved. V lost 5 bases, J lost 2 bases, and 12 bases lay in between. The germline gives CDR1 SGHVS, CDR2 FNYEAQ. The CDR3 length is 14 residues. The CDR3: CASSLRPHQETQYF. As DNA, the CDR3 is TGTGCCAGCAGCCTCCGTCCCCATCAAGAGACCCAGTACTTC.

This clonotype came up a few times. The chain combines TRBV19 with TRBJ2-7; 9 bases map to TRBD1. The trim removed 6 bases at V and 3 bases at J, leaving 6 bases unmatched. This CDR3 comprises 14 residues. Germline loops: CDR1 LNHDA, CDR2 SQIVND (reference sequence). CDR3 sequence: CASSRRDRVYEQYF. CDR3 in DNA: TGTGCCAGTAGCCGCCGGGACAGGGTCTACGAGCAGTACTTC. The full variable domain, completed using reference TRBV19 and TRBJ2-7, is DGGITQSPKYLFRKEGQNVTLSCEQNLNHDAMYWYRQDPGQGLRLIYYSQIVNDFQKGDIAEGYSVSREKKESFPLTVTSAQKNPTAFYLCASSRRDRVYEQYFGPGTRLTVT.